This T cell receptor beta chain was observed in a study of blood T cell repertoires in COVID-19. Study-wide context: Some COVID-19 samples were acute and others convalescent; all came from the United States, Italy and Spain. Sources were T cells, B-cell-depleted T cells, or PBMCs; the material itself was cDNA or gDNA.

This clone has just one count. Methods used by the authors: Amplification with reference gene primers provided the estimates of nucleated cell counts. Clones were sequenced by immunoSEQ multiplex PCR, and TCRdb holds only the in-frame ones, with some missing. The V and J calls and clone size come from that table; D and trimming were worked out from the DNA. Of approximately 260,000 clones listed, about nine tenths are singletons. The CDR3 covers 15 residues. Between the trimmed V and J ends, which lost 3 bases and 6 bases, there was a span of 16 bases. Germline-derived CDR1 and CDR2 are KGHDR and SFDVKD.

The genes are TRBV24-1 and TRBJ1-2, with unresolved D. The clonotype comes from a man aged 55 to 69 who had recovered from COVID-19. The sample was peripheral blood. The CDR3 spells CATSDPTAGLDGYTF. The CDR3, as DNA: TGTGCCACCAGTGATCCCACCGCGGGCCTGGATGGCTACACCTTC.